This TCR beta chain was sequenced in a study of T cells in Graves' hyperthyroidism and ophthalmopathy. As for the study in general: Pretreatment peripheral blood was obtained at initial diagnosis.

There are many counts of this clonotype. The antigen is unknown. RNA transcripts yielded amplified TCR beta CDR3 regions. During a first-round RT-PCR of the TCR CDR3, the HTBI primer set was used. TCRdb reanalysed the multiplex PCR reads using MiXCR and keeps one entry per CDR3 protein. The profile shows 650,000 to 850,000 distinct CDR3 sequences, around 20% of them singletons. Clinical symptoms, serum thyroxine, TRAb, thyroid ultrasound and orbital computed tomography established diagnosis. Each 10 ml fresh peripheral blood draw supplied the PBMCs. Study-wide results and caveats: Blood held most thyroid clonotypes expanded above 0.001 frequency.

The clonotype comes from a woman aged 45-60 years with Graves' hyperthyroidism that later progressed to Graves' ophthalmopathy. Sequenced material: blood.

The CDR3 spells CASSPTRDKNQPQHF. Written as DNA, the CDR3 is TGTGCCAGCTCCCCAACCCGGGACAAAAATCAGCCCCAGCATTTT. The V gene is TRBV18, the J gene TRBJ1-5; perhaps TRBD1 as D (6 bases). CDR3 size: 15 residues. CDR1 is KGHSH, CDR2 LQKENI, per germline. Trimming shortened V by 6 bases and J by 4 bases, and 16 bases separated the two germline ends. Drawing the rest from reference TRBV18 and TRBJ1-5, the complete variable domain is NAGVMQNPRHLVRRRGQEARLRCSPMKGHSHVYWYRQLPEEGLKFMVYLQKENIIDESGMPKERFSAEFPKEGPSILRIQQVVRGDSAAYFCASSPTRDKNQPQHFGDGTRLSIL.